Listed below are T cell receptor beta chains from one sample, sequenced in a study of cytomegalovirus exposure and HLA in healthy donors. Method: immunoSEQ multiplex PCR; TCRdb's copy keeps in-frame clones and lacks some. Of about 200,000 clones listed, 80% are singletons. The sequenced sample consisted of PBMCs. All receptors come from a woman in her thirties or forties in good health and CMV-seronegative. The CDR3 runs from the conserved cysteine through the conserved F or W. Fields, in order: clone size, J gene, D gene, V gene, CDR3 DNA, CDR3 protein. The D gene is left open where the match is weak. Not every row has a clone size; where given, it reads once, few, many or a size class.

-,TRBJ2-1,-,TRBV28,TGTGCCAGCAGTTTGAGCTCGATTTCCCAGTTCTTC,CASSLSSISQFF
-,TRBJ2-2,TRBD2,TRBV6-4,TGTGCCAGCAGTGAACTAGCGGGAGACACCGGGGAGCTGTTTTTT,CASSELAGDTGELFF
-,TRBJ1-1,-,TRBV5-4,TGTGCCAGCAGAGAAGGGGGCACTGAAGCTTTCTTT,CASREGGTEAFF
-,TRBJ1-1,TRBD1,TRBV6-6,TGTGCCACCAATCCCGGGACAGGGCTGAACACTGAAGCTTTCTTT,CATNPGTGLNTEAFF
once,TRBJ2-1,TRBD2,TRBV30,TGTGCCTGGAGTCGCGGGAGGGACAATGAGCAGTTCTTC,CAWSRGRDNEQFF
few,TRBJ2-7,-,TRBV30,TGTGCCTGGAGACTGAAATGGGCCGAGCAGTACTTC,CAWRLKWAEQYF
-,TRBJ1-1,TRBD1,TRBV2,TGTGCCAGCGGAGCAGGGGGCCCCACTGAAGCTTTCTTT,CASGAGGPTEAFF
-,TRBJ1-2,-,TRBV7-9,TGTGCCAGCAGCTTAGCGGGGGAGGGGGTTCGCTACACCTTC,CASSLAGEGVRYTF
-,TRBJ2-1,TRBD1,TRBV7-2,TGTGCCAGCAGCTTGGACAGGGCCCACTACAATGAGCAGTTCTTC,CASSLDRAHYNEQFF
once,TRBJ2-1,TRBD1,TRBV27,TGTGCCAGCAGTTTGTCCGGGACAGGGTCCTACAATGAGCAGTTCTTC,CASSLSGTGSYNEQFF
few,TRBJ1-2,TRBD1,TRBV27,TGTGCCAGCAGTCTCAGGAGGACAGGGGGTATAACGAAACCTCCGAACTATGGCTACACCTTC,CASSLRRTGGITKPPNYGYTF
-,TRBJ2-2,TRBD2,TRBV19,TGTGCCAGTAGTATGAAGCGGGAGGGCCATAGAACCGGGGAGCTGTTTTTT,CASSMKREGHRTGELFF
-,TRBJ2-2,TRBD2,TRBV5-4,TGTGCCAGCAGCCTTACTAGCGGGAGGTCCGGGGAGCTGTTTTTT,CASSLTSGRSGELFF
few,TRBJ1-5,TRBD1,TRBV28,TGTGCCAGCAGCCGGCTTATCGGGGACAGGGTAAGTCAGCCCCAGCATTTT,CASSRLIGDRVSQPQHF
-,TRBJ1-2,-,TRBV6-5,TGTGCCAGCAGTTACGGCGTTAGGGGAAATCATGGCTACACCTTC,CASSYGVRGNHGYTF
-,TRBJ2-3,TRBD1,TRBV7-6,TGTGCCAGCAGCGGGACAGGGCACACAGATACGCAGTATTTT,CASSGTGHTDTQYF
-,TRBJ1-1,-,TRBV6-1,TGTGCCAGCAGTGGGGAGATTAAGGTAGACGCTTTCTTT,CASSGEIKVDAFF
few,TRBJ2-3,TRBD2,TRBV11-3,TGTGCCAGCAGCCGATTTCCAACCGGGACTAGCGGGAGAGATACGCAGTATTTT,CASSRFPTGTSGRDTQYF
-,TRBJ1-5,TRBD1,TRBV30,TGTGCCTGGAGCGAGGGGGCGGACCAGCCCCAGCATTTT,CAWSEGADQPQHF
-,TRBJ2-1,TRBD2,TRBV7-2,TGTGCCAGCAGCTTAGTTGCTAGCGGGAGGGTGGGGTCCTACAATGAGCAGTTCTTC,CASSLVASGRVGSYNEQFF
few,TRBJ1-1,TRBD1,TRBV10-3,TGTGCCATCAGGGGACAGGGGGTAGCTTTCTTT,CAIRGQGVAFF
-,TRBJ2-5,-,TRBV5-6,TGTGCCAGCAGCTTGGGGCTAGCGCCAGAAGAGACCCAGTACTTC,CASSLGLAPEETQYF
-,TRBJ1-1,TRBD1,TRBV7-9,TGTTCCAGCAGCTTATCACAGGGGGCTAACACTGAAGCTTTCTTT,CSSSLSQGANTEAFF
once,TRBJ2-2,-,TRBV5-3,TGTGCCAGAAGCTCCTTGGGCCCCTCCCACGGGGAGCTGTTTTTT,CARSSLGPSHGELFF
-,TRBJ1-1,TRBD1,TRBV18,TGTGCCAGCTCATCGGACAGGGAATTGAGTTACACTGAAGCTTTCTTT,CASSSDRELSYTEAFF
-,TRBJ2-1,TRBD1,TRBV11-2,TGTGCCAGCAGCTTAGATCGGACAGGGGGAGGTGAGCAGTTCTTC,CASSLDRTGGGEQFF
-,TRBJ1-2,-,TRBV9,TGTGCCAGCAGCTCACACGGGGGGGCCTATGGCTACACCTTC,CASSSHGGAYGYTF
-,TRBJ2-2,-,TRBV11-2,TGTGCCGGACACCCAGGTGTGTCCGGGGAGCTGTTTTTT,CAGHPGVSGELFF
-,TRBJ2-3,-,TRBV9,TGTACCAGCAGCGTAGCAGGTGGGAGAACAGATACGCAGTATTTT,CTSSVAGGRTDTQYF
-,TRBJ1-2,TRBD1,TRBV5-6,TGTGCCAGCAGCTTGGTAACAGGGGGCGACTACTATGGCTACACCTTC,CASSLVTGGDYYGYTF
-,TRBJ2-2,-,TRBV10-2,TGCGCCAGCAGTGAGGAGCACACCGGGGAGCTGTTTTTT,CASSEEHTGELFF
-,TRBJ2-2,-,TRBV5-4,TGTGCCAGCAGCTTCGCGGTAGCGGTGAACACCGGGGAGCTGTTTTTT,CASSFAVAVNTGELFF
-,TRBJ2-5,TRBD2,TRBV4-1,TGCGCCAGCAGCCAAGAGGAGGTGAGCTGGCTAGCGGAAGGACAAGAGACCCAGTACTTC,CASSQEEVSWLAEGQETQYF
-,TRBJ2-7,TRBD1,TRBV12-5,TGTGCTAGTGGTTCACCCACAGGGGGCGCCCACCACGAGCAGTACTTC,CASGSPTGGAHHEQYF
-,TRBJ1-5,-,TRBV10-2,TGCGCCAGCAGGGGGACGGGGGTCAATCAGCCCCAGCATTTT,CASRGTGVNQPQHF
-,TRBJ2-3,-,TRBV5-1,TGCGCCAGCAGCTTGGAAGGGGCTTCAGGAGATACGCAGTATTTT,CASSLEGASGDTQYF
once,TRBJ2-4,-,TRBV11-2,TGTGCCAGCGAGTGGCAGGGCCAAAACATTCAGTACTTC,CASEWQGQNIQYF
once,TRBJ2-2,TRBD2,TRBV18,TGTGCCAGCCATGGACTAGCGGTGAACACCGGGGAGCTGTTTTTT,CASHGLAVNTGELFF
-,TRBJ2-2,TRBD2,TRBV4-3,TGCGCCAGCAGCCAAGGGCTAGCGGGAGGTGGCACCGGGGAGCTGTTTTTT,CASSQGLAGGGTGELFF
-,TRBJ2-1,TRBD2,TRBV11-3,TGTGCCAGCAGCTTAGAGGGGCGGGGGAGCTCCTACAATGAGCAGTTCTTC,CASSLEGRGSSYNEQFF
-,TRBJ1-1,-,TRBV19,TGTGCCACCTATGCCAGCACCAGGGGAGGGCGGGAAGCTTTCTTT,CATYASTRGGREAFF
-,TRBJ1-5,-,TRBV23-1,TGCGCCAGCAGTCAATCGAATTCGGGGGTCCGTAGCAATCAGCCCCAGCATTTT,CASSQSNSGVRSNQPQHF
once,TRBJ2-1,-,TRBV9,TGTGCCAGCAGCCTCCTCTACAATGAGCAGTTCTTC,CASSLLYNEQFF
-,TRBJ2-6,-,TRBV7-2,TGTGCCAGCTCCCGAGGAGGCTCTGGGGCCAACGTCCTGACTTTC,CASSRGGSGANVLTF
-,TRBJ2-3,-,TRBV2,TGTGCCAGCAGTGCGGTAGGCACAGATACGCAGTATTTT,CASSAVGTDTQYF
-,TRBJ2-3,TRBD2,TRBV27,TGTGCCAGCAGTTTAGCTAGCGGGAGAGTCACAGATACGCAGTATTTT,CASSLASGRVTDTQYF
-,TRBJ1-1,TRBD1,TRBV27,TGTGCCAGCACCGAGACAGGGGGCACTGAAGCTTTCTTT,CASTETGGTEAFF
once,TRBJ2-7,TRBD1,TRBV7-8,TGTGCCAGCAGCCCGTCCGGGACAGGGGCGGCCGAGCAGTACTTC,CASSPSGTGAAEQYF
-,TRBJ1-2,-,TRBV9,TGTGCCAGCAGCCCTCCGGGGGGAAGGTTAGGCGGCTACACCTTC,CASSPPGGRLGGYTF
once,TRBJ1-6,-,TRBV25-1,TGTGCCAGCAGTGACCACGAAACAGGGTTCGATATCAGTTCACCCCTCCACTTT,CASSDHETGFDISSPLHF
-,TRBJ2-6,-,TRBV6-6,TGTGCCAGCAGTTACTCGAGCTCTGGGGCCAACGTCCTGACTTTC,CASSYSSSGANVLTF